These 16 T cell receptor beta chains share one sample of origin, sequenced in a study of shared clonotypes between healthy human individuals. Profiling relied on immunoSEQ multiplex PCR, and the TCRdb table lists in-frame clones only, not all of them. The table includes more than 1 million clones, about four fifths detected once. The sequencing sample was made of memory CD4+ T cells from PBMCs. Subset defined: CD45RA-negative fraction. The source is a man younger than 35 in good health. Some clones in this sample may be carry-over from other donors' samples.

CDR3 sequence (DNA): TGTGTCGTCGGGAGGGACGAGCAGTACTTC. Translated: CVVGRDEQYF. The rearrangement joins TRBV2 to TRBJ2-7, with 8 bases matching TRBD2. This CDR3 is built from 10 residues. CDR1 is SNHLY and CDR2 is FYNNEI in the germline V gene.

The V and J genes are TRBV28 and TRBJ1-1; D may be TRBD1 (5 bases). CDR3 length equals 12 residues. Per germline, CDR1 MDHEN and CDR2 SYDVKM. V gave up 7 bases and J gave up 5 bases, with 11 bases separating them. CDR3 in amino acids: CASKGLETEAFF. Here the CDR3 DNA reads TGTGCCAGCAAGGGACTGGAAACTGAAGCTTTCTTT.

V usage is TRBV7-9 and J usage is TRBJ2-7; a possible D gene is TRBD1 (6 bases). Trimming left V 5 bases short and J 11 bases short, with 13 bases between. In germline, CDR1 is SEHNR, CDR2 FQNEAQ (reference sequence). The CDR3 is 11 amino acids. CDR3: CASSRDTSEYF. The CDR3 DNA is TGTGCCAGCAGCCGGGACACCTCCGAGTACTTC.

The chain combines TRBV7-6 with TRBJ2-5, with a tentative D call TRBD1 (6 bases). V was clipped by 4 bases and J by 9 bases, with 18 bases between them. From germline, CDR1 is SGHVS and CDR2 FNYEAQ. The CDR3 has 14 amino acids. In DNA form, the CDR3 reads TGTGCCAGCAGCTCAGGCAGGGGAGCCACGGCCCAGTACTTC. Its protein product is CASSSGRGATAQYF.

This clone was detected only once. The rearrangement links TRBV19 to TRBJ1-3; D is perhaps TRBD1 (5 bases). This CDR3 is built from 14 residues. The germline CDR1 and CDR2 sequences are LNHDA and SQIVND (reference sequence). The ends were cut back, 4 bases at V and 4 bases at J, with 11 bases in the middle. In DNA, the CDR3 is TGTGCCAGTAGTACCGGTGAGGGGGGAAACACCATATATTTT. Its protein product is CASSTGEGGNTIYF.

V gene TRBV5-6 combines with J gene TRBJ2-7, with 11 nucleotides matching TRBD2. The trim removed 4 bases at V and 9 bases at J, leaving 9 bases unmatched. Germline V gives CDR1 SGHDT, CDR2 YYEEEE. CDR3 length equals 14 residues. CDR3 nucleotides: TGTGCCAGCAGCCCAGGACTAGCGGGTGAAGGGCAGTACTTC. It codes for CASSPGLAGEGQYF.

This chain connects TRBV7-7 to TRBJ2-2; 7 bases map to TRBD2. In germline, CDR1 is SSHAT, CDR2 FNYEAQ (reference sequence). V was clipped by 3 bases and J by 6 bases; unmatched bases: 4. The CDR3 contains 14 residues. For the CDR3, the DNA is TGTGCCAGCAGCTTTGATCTAGCGGCCGGGGAGCTGTTTTTT. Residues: CASSFDLAAGELFF.

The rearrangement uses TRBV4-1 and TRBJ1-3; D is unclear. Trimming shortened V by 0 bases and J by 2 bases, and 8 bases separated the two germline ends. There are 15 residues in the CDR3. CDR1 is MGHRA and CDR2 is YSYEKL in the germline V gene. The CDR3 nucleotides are TGCGCCAGCAGCCAAGATTCTACGGCTGGAAACACCATATATTTT. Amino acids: CASSQDSTAGNTIYF.

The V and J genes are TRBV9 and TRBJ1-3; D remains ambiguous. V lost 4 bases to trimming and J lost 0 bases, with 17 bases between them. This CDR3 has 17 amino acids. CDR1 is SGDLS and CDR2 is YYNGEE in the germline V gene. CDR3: CASSPSHGRLSGNTIYF. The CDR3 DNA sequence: TGTGCCAGCAGCCCTTCACACGGGCGGCTCTCTGGAAACACCATATATTTT.

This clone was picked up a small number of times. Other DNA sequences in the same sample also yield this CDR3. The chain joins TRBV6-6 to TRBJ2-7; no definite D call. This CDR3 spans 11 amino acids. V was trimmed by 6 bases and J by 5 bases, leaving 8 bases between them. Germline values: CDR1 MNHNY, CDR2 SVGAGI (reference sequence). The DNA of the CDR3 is TGTGCCAGCAGCCGAAGGGACGAGCAGTACTTC. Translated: CASSRRDEQYF.

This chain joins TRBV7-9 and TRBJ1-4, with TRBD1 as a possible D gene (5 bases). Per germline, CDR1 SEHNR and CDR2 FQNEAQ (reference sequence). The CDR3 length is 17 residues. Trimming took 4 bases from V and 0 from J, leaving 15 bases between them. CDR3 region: CASSSTRGQATNEKLFF. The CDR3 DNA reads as TGTGCCAGCAGCTCGACTAGAGGACAAGCAACTAATGAAAAACTGTTTTTT.

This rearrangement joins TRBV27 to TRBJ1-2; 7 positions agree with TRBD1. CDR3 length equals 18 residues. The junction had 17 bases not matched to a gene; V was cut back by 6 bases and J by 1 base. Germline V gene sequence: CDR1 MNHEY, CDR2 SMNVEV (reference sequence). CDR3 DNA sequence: TGTGCCAGCAGCACAAGGAGATCACAGGGGACATTTAACTATGGCTACACCTTC. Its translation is CASSTRRSQGTFNYGYTF.

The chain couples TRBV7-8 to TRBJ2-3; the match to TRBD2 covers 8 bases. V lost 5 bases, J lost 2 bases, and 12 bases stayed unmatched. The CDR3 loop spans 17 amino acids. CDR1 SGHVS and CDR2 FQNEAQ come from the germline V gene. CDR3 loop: CASSPSPREGSTDTQYF. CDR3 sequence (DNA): TGTGCCAGCAGCCCAAGTCCTCGGGAGGGTTCCACAGATACGCAGTATTTT.

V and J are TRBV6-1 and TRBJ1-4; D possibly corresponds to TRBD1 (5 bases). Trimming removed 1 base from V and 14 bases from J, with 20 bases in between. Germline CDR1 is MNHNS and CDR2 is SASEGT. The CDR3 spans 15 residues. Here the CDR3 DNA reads TGTGCCAGCAGTGAAGTTTCAGGGACCGGGGTCGGTCTGTTTTTT. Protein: CASSEVSGTGVGLFF.

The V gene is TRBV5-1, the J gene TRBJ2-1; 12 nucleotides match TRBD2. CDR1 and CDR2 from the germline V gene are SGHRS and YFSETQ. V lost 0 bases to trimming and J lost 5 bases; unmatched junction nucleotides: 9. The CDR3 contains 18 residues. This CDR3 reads CASSLAWASGRDDNEQFF. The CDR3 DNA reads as TGCGCCAGCAGCTTGGCCTGGGCTAGCGGGAGGGACGACAATGAGCAGTTCTTC.

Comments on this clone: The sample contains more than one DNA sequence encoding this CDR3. The CDR3 reads CASSLAGGPLETQYF. Written as DNA, the CDR3 is TGCGCCAGCAGCCTAGCGGGAGGGCCCTTAGAGACCCAGTACTTC. This sequence joins TRBV5-1 and TRBJ2-5, with 12 bases aligning to TRBD2. Germline lookup yields CDR1 SGHRS and CDR2 YFSETQ. The junction had 5 bases not matched to a gene; V was cut back by 4 bases and J by 4 bases. This CDR3 contains 15 residues.